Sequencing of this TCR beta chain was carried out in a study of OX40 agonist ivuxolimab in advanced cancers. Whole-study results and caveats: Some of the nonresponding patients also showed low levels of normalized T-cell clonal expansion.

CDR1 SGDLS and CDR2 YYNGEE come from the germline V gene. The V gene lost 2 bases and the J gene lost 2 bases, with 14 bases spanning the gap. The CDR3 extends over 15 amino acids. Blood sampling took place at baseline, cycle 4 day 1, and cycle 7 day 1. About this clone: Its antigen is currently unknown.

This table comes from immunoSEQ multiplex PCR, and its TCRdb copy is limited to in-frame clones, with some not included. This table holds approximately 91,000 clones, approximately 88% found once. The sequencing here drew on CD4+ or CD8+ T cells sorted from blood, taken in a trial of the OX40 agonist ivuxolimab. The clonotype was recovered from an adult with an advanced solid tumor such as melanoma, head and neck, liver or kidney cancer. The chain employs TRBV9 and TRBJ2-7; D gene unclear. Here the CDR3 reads CASSVEEGPTYEQYF. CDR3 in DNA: TGTGCCAGCAGCGTCGAGGAAGGGCCTACCTACGAGCAGTACTTC. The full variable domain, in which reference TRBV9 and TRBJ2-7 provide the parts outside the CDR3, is DSGVTQTPKHLITATGQRVTLRCSPRSGDLSVYWYQQSLDQGLQFLIQYYNGEERAKGNILERFSAQQFPDLHSELNLSSLELGDSALYFCASSVEEGPTYEQYFGPGTRLTVT.